Given below is one TCR beta chain in context. The data belong to a study of blood T cell repertoires in COVID-19. Original methodology: The assay estimated nucleated cells by amplifying reference gene primers. The protocol was immunoSEQ multiplex PCR, while the TCRdb copy is restricted to in-frame clones and leaves out a portion. V, J and clone size derive from that table, while D and trimming were established from the DNA sequence. The table has a few hundred thousand clones, around 87% seen once. Sequenced material: peripheral blood. The receptor comes from a man in his 60s who had recovered from COVID-19.

This chain's CDR3 is CASRIAGGNTKGQYF. The CDR3 DNA reads as TGTGCCAGCAGAATAGCGGGGGGGAATACGAAGGGGCAGTACTTC. The rearrangement links TRBV5-4 to TRBJ2-7, with 11 bases lining up with TRBD2. Germline values: CDR1 SGHNT, CDR2 YYREEE (reference sequence). The CDR3 is 15 residues long. J lost 9 bases, V lost 5 bases, and 13 bases had no gene match.